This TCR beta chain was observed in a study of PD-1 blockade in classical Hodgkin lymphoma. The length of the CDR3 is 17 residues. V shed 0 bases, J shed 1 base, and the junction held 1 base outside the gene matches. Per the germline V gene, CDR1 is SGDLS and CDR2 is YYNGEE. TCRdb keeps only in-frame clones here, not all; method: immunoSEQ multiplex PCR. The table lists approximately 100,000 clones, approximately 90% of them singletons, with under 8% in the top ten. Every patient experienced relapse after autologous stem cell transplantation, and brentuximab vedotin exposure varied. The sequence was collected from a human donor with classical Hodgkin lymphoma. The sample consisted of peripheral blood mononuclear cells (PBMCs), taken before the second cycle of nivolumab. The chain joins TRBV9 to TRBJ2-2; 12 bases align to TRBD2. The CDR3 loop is CASSVAGLAGNTGELFF. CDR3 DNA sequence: TGTGCCAGCAGCGTAGCGGGACTAGCGGGGAACACCGGGGAGCTGTTTTTT. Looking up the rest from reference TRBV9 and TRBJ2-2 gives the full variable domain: DSGVTQTPKHLITATGQRVTLRCSPRSGDLSVYWYQQSLDQGLQFLIQYYNGEERAKGNILERFSAQQFPDLHSELNLSSLELGDSALYFCASSVAGLAGNTGELFFGEGSRLTVL.